These 26 T cell receptor beta chains originate from one sample sequenced in a study of T cells in Graves' hyperthyroidism and ophthalmopathy. RNA transcripts yielded amplified TCR beta CDR3 regions. HTBI primers drove first-round RT-PCR of the TCR CDR3. TCRdb recomputed calls from the multiplex PCR reads with MiXCR, one row per CDR3 protein. This table holds 550,000 to 600,000 distinct CDR3 sequences, just over 45% found once. The sequencing sample was made of peripheral blood or thyroid tissue (not recorded which). The receptors stem from an adult woman with Graves' disease, either hyperthyroidism or ophthalmopathy (not recorded which).

The gene calls are TRBV2 and TRBJ1-4; D is unresolved. Deletions cut 4 bases from V and 4 bases from J, with 16 bases between. The CDR3 is 16 amino acids. Germline V lookup: CDR1 SNHLY, CDR2 FYNNEI. CDR3 bases: TGTGCCAGCAGTGTCGGCAGCGGGCGGAGTAATGAAAAACTGTTTTTT. Translating gives CASSVGSGRSNEKLFF.

This clonotype was recorded many times. The rearrangement uses TRBV7-9 and TRBJ1-5; 7 nucleotides match TRBD1. Germline V gives CDR1 SEHNR, CDR2 FQNEAQ (reference sequence). The CDR3 contains 12 residues. With V trimmed by 5 bases and J by 10 bases, 5 bases remained unmatched. This chain's CDR3 is CASSLTGDPQHF. CDR3 in DNA: TGTGCCAGCAGCCTCACAGGGGACCCCCAGCATTTT. Using reference TRBV7-9 and TRBJ1-5 for the parts outside the CDR3, the full variable domain is DTGVSQNPRHKITKRGQNVTFRCDPISEHNRLYWYRQTLGQGPEFLTYFQNEAQLEKSRLLSDRFSAERPKGSFSTLEIQRTEQGDSAMYLCASSLTGDPQHFGDGTRLSIL.

This chain uses TRBV28 with TRBJ1-2; no firm D call. This CDR3 spans 14 amino acids. Trimming took off 10 bases at V and 0 bases at J, with 15 bases between the two ends. Germline CDR1 MDHEN, CDR2 SYDVKM. CDR3 sequence reads: CATPDDPPNYGYTF. The CDR3 DNA follows: TGTGCCACCCCAGACGATCCCCCTAACTATGGCTACACCTTC.

The chain employs TRBV15 and TRBJ2-7; D not certain. The germline gives CDR1 LNHNV, CDR2 YYDKDF (reference sequence). The V end lost 3 bases, the J end lost 6 bases, and 15 bases lay between the germline ends. This CDR3 comprises 14 residues. CDR3 coding DNA: TGTGCCACCAGCAGTGGTAGGGTAGGCATCGAGCAGTACTTC. Its protein is CATSSGRVGIEQYF. Together with reference TRBV15 and TRBJ2-7, the CDR3 gives the full variable domain: DAMVIQNPRYQVTQFGKPVTLSCSQTLNHNVMYWYQQKSSQAPKLLFHYYDKDFNNEADTPDNFQSRRPNTSFCFLDIRSPGLGDTAMYLCATSSGRVGIEQYFGPGTRLTVT.

This sequence joins TRBV7-9 and TRBJ2-7; 7 positions match TRBD1. From germline, CDR1 is SEHNR and CDR2 FQNEAQ (reference sequence). Trimming at V came to 2 bases and at J to 4 bases, leaving 11 bases not matched to a gene. There are 16 residues in the CDR3. Written as DNA, the CDR3 is TGTGCCAGCAGCTTACAGTCTGCCAGGGGGTCTTACGAGCAGTACTTC. Translation: CASSLQSARGSYEQYF.

The chain couples TRBV7-9 to TRBJ2-7; 7 bases match TRBD1. Germline-derived CDR1 and CDR2 are SEHNR and FQNEAQ (reference sequence). V shed 5 bases and J 7 bases; nucleotides not matched to a gene: 5. The CDR3 is 12 amino acids. The CDR3 region is CASSRGLGEQYF. The CDR3 DNA sequence: TGTGCCAGCAGCAGGGGGCTCGGAGAGCAGTACTTC.

V gene TRBV24-1 combines with J gene TRBJ2-1; D not resolved. Per the germline V gene, CDR1 is KGHDR and CDR2 is SFDVKD. The CDR3 has 14 residues. With 4 bases removed from V and 6 bases from J, the gap between germline ends came to 12 bases. CDR3 sequence: CATSDPGPVNEQFF. CDR3 bases: TGTGCCACCAGTGACCCCGGACCAGTCAATGAGCAGTTCTTC.

This clonotype was observed at least ten times. V gene TRBV12-3 or TRBV12-4 combines with J gene TRBJ1-5, with D maybe TRBD1 (6 bases). V lost 5 bases and J 4 bases, leaving 15 bases between the germline ends. The CDR3 covers 15 residues. CDR3 sequence: CASSPDRDLNQPQHF. CDR3 DNA sequence: TGTGCCAGCAGTCCGGACAGAGACCTTAATCAGCCCCAGCATTTT.

V gene TRBV15 combines with J gene TRBJ2-5, with 7 bases identical to TRBD1. Germline V gene lookup returns CDR1 LNHNV and CDR2 YYDKDF (reference sequence). After removal of 2 bases from V and 7 bases from J, the junction contained 19 bases not matched to a gene. The CDR3 is 18 residues long. The CDR3 nucleotides are TGTGCCACCAGCAGACAGGGCCGGGACAGCCGACCGTCGCGGACCCAGTACTTC. Translation: CATSRQGRDSRPSRTQYF.

V usage is TRBV28 and J usage is TRBJ1-1; TRBD1 might be the D (5 bases). The CDR3 is made up of 15 amino acids. Trimming cost V 5 bases and J 7 bases, with 20 bases left between them. Germline lookup yields CDR1 MDHEN and CDR2 SYDVKM. This CDR3 is CASSPGTGIESEAFF. CDR3 DNA sequence: TGTGCCAGCAGTCCGGGGACCGGAATTGAGAGTGAAGCTTTCTTT.

In this sample, this clonotype turned up many times. This chain links TRBV7-6 with TRBJ1-5; D is possibly TRBD1 (6 bases). Germline V gene sequence: CDR1 SGHVS, CDR2 FNYEAQ. Trimming removed 5 bases at V and 5 bases at J, with 16 bases between. The CDR3 runs 15 residues. Here the CDR3 DNA reads TGTGCCAGCAGCCCCACGGACAGACGATATCAGCCCCAGCATTTT. Protein: CASSPTDRRYQPQHF.

This clonotype was seen only a few times. The chain employs TRBV3-1 and TRBJ2-5; the match to TRBD2 covers 8 bases. V dropped 3 bases and J dropped 2; count of bases not matched to a gene: 5. Germline CDR1 LGHDT, CDR2 YNNKEL (reference sequence). The CDR3 is 15 residues long. The CDR3 protein is CASSQGTSRQETQYF. In DNA form, the CDR3 reads TGTGCCAGCAGCCAGGGGACTAGTCGACAAGAGACCCAGTACTTC.

The table lists this clonotype with many counts. V gene TRBV5-1 combines with J gene TRBJ2-5; D is ambiguous. Germline values: CDR1 SGHRS, CDR2 YFSETQ. V was trimmed by 6 bases and J by 2 bases, leaving 8 bases between them. CDR3 length equals 12 residues. CDR3 protein: CASMKQQETQYF. The CDR3 DNA is TGCGCCAGCATGAAGCAGCAAGAGACCCAGTACTTC.

This clonotype was counted ten times or more. The chain is built from TRBV11-1 and TRBJ2-2, with D perhaps being TRBD1 or TRBD2 (5 bases each). V was cut by 1 base and J by 6 bases, with 15 bases left in between. There are 16 residues in the CDR3. The V gene's germline CDR1 is SGHAT and CDR2 FQDESV (reference sequence). CDR3 coding DNA: TGTGCCAGCAGCTTAGACCGGTACCGGGACGCCGGGGAGCTGTTTTTT. Translating it yields CASSLDRYRDAGELFF. The full variable domain, with the rest looked up from reference TRBV11-1 and TRBJ2-2, is EAEVAQSPRYKITEKSQAVAFWCDPISGHATLYWYRQILGQGPELLVQFQDESVVDDSQLPKDRFSAERLKGVDSTLKIQPAELGDSAMYLCASSLDRYRDAGELFFGEGSRLTVL.

Concerning this clonotype: The junction departs from the called germline gene at one end, perhaps through a read error. The rearrangement joins TRBV2 to TRBJ2-2; D perhaps matches TRBD2 (6 bases). The CDR3 loop spans 10 amino acids. Germline assignment: CDR1 SNHLY and CDR2 FYNNEI. The CDR3 DNA sequence: TGTGCCAGCAGTGGGGGGGTGCTGTTTTTT. Its protein product is CASSGGVLFF.

This clonotype has a count of ten or more. The chain couples TRBV11-3 to TRBJ2-7, with D perhaps matching TRBD1 (7 bases). The germline CDR1 and CDR2 sequences are SGHNT and YENEEA. Between the trimmed V and J ends, which lost 5 bases and 6 bases, there was a span of 20 bases. The CDR3 totals 15 residues. The CDR3 protein is CASSQGGPWGAEQYF. Here the CDR3 DNA reads TGTGCCAGCAGCCAGGGGGGACCTTGGGGGGCCGAGCAGTACTTC.

The CDR3 DNA sequence: TGTGCCAGCAGTCCTGACAGTCAAAATCAGCCCCAGCATTTT. It encodes CASSPDSQNQPQHF. The rearrangement links TRBV7-9 to TRBJ1-5, with D possibly matching TRBD1 (5 bases). V was cut by 6 bases and J by 4 bases, with 13 bases left in between. From germline, CDR1 is SEHNR and CDR2 FQNEAQ (reference sequence). The length of the CDR3 is 14 residues.

The genes are TRBV29-1 and TRBJ2-5; possible D gene TRBD1, 5 bases. With 4 bases removed from V and 1 base from J, the gap between germline ends came to 13 bases. Germline CDR1 SQVTM, CDR2 ANQGSEA. This CDR3 contains 14 residues. The DNA of the CDR3 is TGCAGCGTTGGTCAGGGTTCTTTCCAAGAGACCCAGTACTTC. Its translation is CSVGQGSFQETQYF.

This clonotype was counted a few times. V and J are TRBV7-9 and TRBJ1-1; D not resolved. Germline assignment: CDR1 SEHNR and CDR2 FQNEAQ (reference sequence). Trimming removed 4 bases from V and 7 bases from J, with 10 bases in between. The CDR3 consists of 12 residues. This CDR3 reads CASSSNVGEAFF. The CDR3 DNA sequence: TGTGCCAGCAGCTCGAACGTTGGTGAAGCTTTCTTT.

On this clonotype: A much bigger clone sits one base away, suggesting this may be a read error. Likely a read error: the CDR3 ends without its conserved phenylalanine or tryptophan. The chain uses TRBV5-1 and TRBJ2-5; D possibly corresponds to TRBD1 (5 bases). Germline V gene lookup returns CDR1 SGHRS and CDR2 YFSETQ. CDR3 length: 16 residues. V dropped 2 bases and J dropped 1 base, with 15 bases sitting between them. The CDR3 loop reads CASSFTGLTVQETQYY. The CDR3 DNA sequence: TGCGCCAGCAGCTTTACAGGCCTAACTGTCCAAGAGACCCAGTACTAC.

V gene TRBV7-9 combines with J gene TRBJ2-7; 11 bases line up with TRBD2. V dropped 5 bases and J dropped 7; count of bases not matched to a gene: 7. The CDR3 is 14 amino acids. Germline CDR1 reads SEHNR; CDR2 reads FQNEAQ (reference sequence). The CDR3 DNA is TGTGCCAGCAGCCCGACTAGCGGGAAAATAGAGCAGTACTTC. This encodes CASSPTSGKIEQYF.

This sequence joins TRBV10-1 and TRBJ2-7; 7 positions match TRBD2. The V segment lost 10 bases and the J segment 2 bases; nucleotides outside the gene matches: 8. Germline V gene data show CDR1 as WNHNN and CDR2 as SYGVQD (reference sequence). The CDR3 is 13 residues long. The CDR3: CATILAEAYEQYF. The CDR3 region has the DNA TGCGCCACCATCCTAGCGGAGGCCTACGAGCAGTACTTC.

Only a few counts were recorded for this clonotype. The V and J genes are TRBV10-3 and TRBJ1-2; 9 bases are a match to TRBD1. The germline CDR1 and CDR2 sequences are ENHRY and SYGVKD. The CDR3 spans 14 residues. V was pared by 5 bases and J by 6 bases, with 7 bases of the junction left unmatched. CDR3 in DNA: TGTGCCATCAGTCAAATGACAGGGGGAGATGGCTACACCTTC. It is translated as CAISQMTGGDGYTF.

CDR3 nucleotide sequence: TGTGCCAGCAGCCAGGCTGTCGACAGGGAGGGCTATGGCTACACCTTC. Translating it yields CASSQAVDREGYGYTF. The chain recombines TRBV7-9 with TRBJ1-2, with 7 bases fitting TRBD1. The CDR3 is made up of 16 amino acids. Germline CDR1 is SEHNR and CDR2 is FQNEAQ (reference sequence). J was trimmed by 4 bases and V by 5 bases; bases with no gene match: 13.

This clonotype came up many times. The chain couples TRBV7-3 to TRBJ2-6; TRBD2 matches 7 bases. Germline CDR1 is SGHTA and CDR2 is FQGTGA. The V gene end was trimmed by 2 bases and the J gene end by 0 bases; junction bases not matched to a gene: 4. This CDR3 has 17 amino acids. The CDR3 nucleotides read TGTGCCAGCAGCTTATGGAGCGGGGACTCTGGGGCCAACGTCCTGACTTTC. Its translation: CASSLWSGDSGANVLTF.

This clonotype was seen once. This chain links TRBV20-1 with TRBJ1-5, with D unclear. There are 13 residues in the CDR3. From germline, CDR1 is DFQATT and CDR2 SNEGSKA (reference sequence). Trimming took 3 bases from V and 1 from J, leaving 7 bases between them. The CDR3 sequence is CSASFVSNQPQHF. The CDR3 DNA is TGCAGTGCTAGTTTTGTCAGCAATCAGCCCCAGCATTTT.